This TCR beta chain appears in the sequencing data of a study of siplizumab effects on memory and regulatory T cells. Sequencing used immunoSEQ multiplex PCR; TCRdb keeps in-frame clones, though not all of them. Among 90,000 to 110,000 clones listed, around 90% were seen once. In regard to this clone: Its antigen is undetermined.

Study results and limitations: Under siplizumab, an average roughly 69% of mappable alloreactive CD4+ clones were Treg-derived, compared with around 25% in controls. Naive T cells seemed more diverse than memory cells and seemed major alloresponse contributors. Suppressive capability of dividing Tregs from siplizumab cultures went unverified.

CDR1 and CDR2 (germline): MGHRA, YSYEKL. V was pared by 4 bases and J by 0 bases, with 13 bases between. The CDR3 is 16 residues long. The origin of this receptor is a human donor in good health. This sequence joins TRBV4-1 and TRBJ1-5; D is uncertain. Sequencing input: Tregs sorted from blood. The CDR3 here is CASSPLPLGSNQPQHF. Here the CDR3 DNA reads TGCGCCAGCAGCCCCCTGCCCTTAGGTAGCAATCAGCCCCAGCATTTT.